This T cell receptor beta chain is drawn from a study of cytomegalovirus exposure and HLA in healthy donors (dated by TCRdb to the late 2010s). About the full investigation: According to an earlier analysis of 587 of the donors, 200 million or so T cells yielded 90 million to 130 million unique TCR beta sequences and about 300 Gb of sequence data. The aim of the study was to test whether cataloging public T cell receptors could identify signatures of past pathogen exposure. The number of typed donors differed by locus: about 620-640 for A, B, C, DRB1 and DQB1; 500 to 550 for DQA1; 606 for DPA1; and roughly 490 for DPB1. Donor age, sex, ethnicity and CMV serostatus were compiled alongside the repertoire data. A separate validation cohort of some 130 different subjects was used in addition to the roughly 620-subject first cohort. Among some 410 genotyped donors of the cohort, an average of around 240,000 unique TCR beta nucleotide sequences were sequenced per donor, around 20% of them non-productive. About 300 gigabases of sequencing data and approximately 93 million unique TCR sequences were included in an early release covering over 600 HLA-typed donors. The study combined high-throughput TCR immunosequencing, statistical association of individual TCRs with disease status, and machine learning to predict cytomegalovirus infection status. The study used immunosequencing to profile the T cell repertoires of 670 or so subjects and linked those repertoires to cytomegalovirus serostatus. Class I and class II HLA loci were covered by the typing at four-digit resolution. Every discovery cohort repertoire had been produced on one sequencing platform. About five DR-DQ haplotypes were treated as single units for association and clustering because of strong linkage in the cohort. In an earlier analysis of more than 550 of the donors, high-throughput TCR beta sequencing was used to judge whether each TCR beta V gene segment behaved as functional or pseudogenic. In the later analysis, no new phenotypic data were used to find candidate immune exposures; instead, reliance was placed on TCR beta sequences and their occurrence across donors. In a later analysis, previously published TCR beta repertoires from several hundred donors were re-analyzed and high-resolution HLA genotyping was added so that TCR occurrence patterns could be studied. Genome-wide SNP genotypes for about 65% of the 666 donors were used in a later genetic analysis, which treated that subset as a discovery cohort. Of the 300 to 500 genotyped donors, 75% to 85% were placed in the genetic ancestry cluster associated with self-reported Caucasian donors. Paper-wide results and their limitations: Because HLA typing was missing for some donors at each locus, association tests included only the typed subset. Roughly uniform sequencing depth across donors was assumed in presence/absence analyses, although this assumption may not hold. A few of the identified cytomegalovirus-associated TCR beta chains were confirmed in vitro to be specific for cytomegalovirus antigens. Over 15 rarely observed V segments, including chromosome 9 orphons, were excluded from the earlier analysis of almost 600 of the donors because counts were too low. Assigning TCR associations to individual alleles was difficult when HLA alleles, especially DR and DQ, strongly co-occurred. A cluster of highly shared sequence variants was judged likely to represent a technical artifact of the sequencing pipeline. In the study, 150 to 200 TCR beta chains were listed as associated with cytomegalovirus. Correlated functional status among segregating V segments might be attributable to linkage disequilibrium, but an unknown experimental factor could not be ruled out. A later analysis found that HLA-associated TCR beta chains were more clonally expanded and had lower generation probabilities than equally common non-associated chains. Across donors, most TCR sequences were observed very rarely, whereas some public TCRs were present in many individuals. A further reported finding was that TCR beta sequences accurately predicted the HLA-A and HLA-B alleles for most subjects in the first cohort. For the cohort, immune exposure information was limited to CMV serostatus. In a later analysis, more than 15,000 TCR beta sequences were associated with specific HLA alleles at a false discovery rate of 0.05. In a later analysis, several top co-occurrence clusters were reported to appear linked to parvovirus B19, influenza, CMV and Epstein-Barr virus. An earlier analysis of several hundred of the donors showed that most TCR beta V segments appeared in productive rearrangements either about 87% or about 30% of the time, which broadly matched IMGT annotations. It was suggested by the authors that the approach could potentially be generalized to other disease states and immunological phenotypes. The classifier was reported to diagnose cytomegalovirus status with high specificity and sensitivity in both the original cohort and the validation cohort. A later genetic analysis associated a missense DCLRE1C variant with V-gene and J-gene trimming of TCR beta chains, and an independent cohort replicated the association. In a later analysis, most CMV-associated TCR beta chains were found to appear HLA-restricted, with HLA associations seemingly driven largely by CMV exposure. In a later analysis, the rate of TCR association differed among HLA loci, with DRB1 alleles having the most associated TCRs and HLA-C alleles having the fewest. In this cohort, only TCR beta chains were sequenced, and detectable features were limited by the absence of alpha or paired-chain data. In a later genetic analysis, fewer N-insertions in productive TCRs were reported among donors in an Asian-associated ancestry cluster than the approximately 710-donor mean.

The cohort consisted of 650 to 850 healthy bone marrow donors. At the time of sampling, all cohort members were nominally healthy, though unrecorded immune exposures were likely present. The donor was CMV seronegative and belonged to the group of 352 seronegative cohort members. A peripheral blood sample was provided by each donor, and peripheral blood mononuclear cells were used for TCR beta sequencing. Genomic DNA was extracted from the blood cell samples with the Qiagen DNeasy Blood Extraction Kit. To prepare the library, the immunoSEQ multiplex PCR assay was applied. A mixture of 60 forward primers for TCR Vbeta segments and 13 reverse primers for TCR Jbeta segments was used in the multiplex PCR. A multiplex PCR assay on genomic DNA amplified the CDR3 region of rearranged TCR beta genes. Amplified TCR beta libraries were sequenced as 87-base-pair reads on the Illumina HiSeq System. The authors' analysis ran thus. Across the 640 or so repertoires, a later analysis counted 75 million to 90 million unique TCR beta chains, roughly 11 million of which were shared by at least two donors. Raw reads were error-corrected and collapsed into unique sequences by a nearest-neighbor algorithm in which closely related sequences were merged to remove PCR and sequencing errors. To assign V, D and J gene segments, CDR3 sequences were aligned to IMGT reference sequences. Each retained sequence needed at least a six-nucleotide match to both a V gene segment and a J gene segment. A rearrangement was called productive if the CDR3 had no stop codons and remained in frame with V and J, and every other rearrangement was called non-productive. Following IMGT convention, CDR3 was defined as the stretch from the second conserved V-encoded cysteine to the conserved J-encoded phenylalanine. The earlier analysis of a few hundred of the donors excluded sequences that lacked an unambiguous match to a single V gene segment. An earlier analysis of 500 to 600 of the donors classified V segments as functional when productive rearrangements were above 56.7% and as segregating when the standard deviation between donors was above 5%. A statistical classification framework was built to diagnose cytomegalovirus status from the catalog of TCR beta chain sequences. In a later analysis, V and J genes were assigned by comparing TCR nucleotide sequences against IMGT/GENE-DB human TR gene sequences. Using the TCRdist pipeline, a later analysis assigned CDR3 sequences along with most-parsimonious VDJ recombination scenarios. A later analysis defined each TCR beta chain by its CDR3 amino acid sequence plus V-gene family, and excluded reads lacking a unique V-gene family. A later analysis removed 500 to 650 highly shared, low-generation-probability nucleotide sequences to deal with suspected cross-contamination and a sequencing artifact. In a later analysis, a clonal expansion index for each public chain was calculated from normalized within-repertoire ranks of inferred template counts. Generation probabilities in a later analysis came from a VDJ recombination model fitted to out-of-frame rearrangements, and those results were checked against IGoR. A later analysis scored TCR-TCR, TCR-HLA and TCR-CMV co-occurrence with hypergeometric tests, applying a repertoire-size bias correction to TCR pairs. A later analysis estimated false discovery rates by permuting HLA or CMV assignments 20 times. In a later analysis, co-occurring TCRs were grouped using DBSCAN, with TCRdist sequence similarity added in when clustering inside HLA-allele-positive subsets. For co-occurrence clustering, repertoires with fewer than 30,000 or more than 120,000 public chains were excluded, along with about five repertoires with anomalous nucleotide sharing. Drawn from immuneACCESS, this table holds only the in-frame rearrangements with V and J called that TCRdb kept. Clones are partly lost; checked studies trace under half to an unresolved V gene and leave the rest unexplained. The D gene and trimming were derived from the DNA, and the V and J assignments and clone size from that table. The sample includes 200,000 to 250,000 clones, with 75% to 90% observed a single time. The ten top clones hold 2.7% of the sample.

In regard to this clone: This receptor's antigen is unknown. No much larger clonotype is one base removed from it; base qualities were not supplied. In the same sample, other DNA sequences code for this CDR3.

Material for sequencing was PBMCs. The clonotype comes from a woman in her thirties or forties in good health and CMV-seronegative.

The nucleotides are TGTGCCAGCAGTTTATCGTATAGCAATCAGCCCCAGCATTTT. It codes for CASSLSYSNQPQHF. The sequence links TRBV27 to TRBJ1-5, with the D gene not clear enough to name. There are 14 amino acids in the CDR3, from cysteine to phenylalanine inclusive. Only the CDR3 region is kept as DNA, spanning 42 bases read in frame from base 1. The germline V gene (reference sequence) specifies MNHEY as CDR1 and SMNVEV as CDR2. Cut back by 0 bases and 0 bases, the V and J ends lie 3 bases apart.